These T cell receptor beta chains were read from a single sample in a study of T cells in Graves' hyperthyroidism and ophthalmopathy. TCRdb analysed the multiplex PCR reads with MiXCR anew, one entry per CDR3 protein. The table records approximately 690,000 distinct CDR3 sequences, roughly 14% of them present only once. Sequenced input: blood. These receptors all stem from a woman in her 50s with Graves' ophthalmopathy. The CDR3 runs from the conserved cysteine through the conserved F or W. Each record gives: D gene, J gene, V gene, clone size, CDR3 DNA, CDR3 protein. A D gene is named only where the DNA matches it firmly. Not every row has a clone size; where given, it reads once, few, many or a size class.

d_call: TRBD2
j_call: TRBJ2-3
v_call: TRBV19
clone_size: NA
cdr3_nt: TGTGCCAGTAGTTCCTGGACTAGCGGGGACTCAGATACGCAGTATTTT
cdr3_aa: CASSSWTSGDSDTQYF

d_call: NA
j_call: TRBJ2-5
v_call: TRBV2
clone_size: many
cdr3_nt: TGTGCCAGCAGTCAATACCTACAAGAGACCCAGTACTTC
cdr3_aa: CASSQYLQETQYF

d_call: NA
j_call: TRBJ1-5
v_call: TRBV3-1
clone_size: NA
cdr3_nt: TGTGCCAGCAGCCATTACAATGGATCCTTCCGCCTTATAAGCAATCAGCCCCAGCATTTT
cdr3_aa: CASSHYNGSFRLISNQPQHF

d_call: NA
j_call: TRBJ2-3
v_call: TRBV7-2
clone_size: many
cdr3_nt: TGTGCCAGCAGCTTATTGGGTATAGACAGCACAGATACGCAGTATTTT
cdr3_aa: CASSLLGIDSTDTQYF

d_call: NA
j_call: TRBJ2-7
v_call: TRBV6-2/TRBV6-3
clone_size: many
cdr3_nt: TGTGCCAGCTCCAATCAGGGACTCGCGCAGTACTTC
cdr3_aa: CASSNQGLAQYF

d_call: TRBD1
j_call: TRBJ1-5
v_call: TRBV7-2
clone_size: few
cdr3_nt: TGTGCCAGCAGCCCAAGGACAGGGGGCGGCAATCAGCCCCAGCATTTT
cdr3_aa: CASSPRTGGGNQPQHF

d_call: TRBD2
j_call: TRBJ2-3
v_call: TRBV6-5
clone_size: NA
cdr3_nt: TGTGCCAGCAGTTACTCTAGCGGGAGAACAGATACGCAGTATTTT
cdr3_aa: CASSYSSGRTDTQYF

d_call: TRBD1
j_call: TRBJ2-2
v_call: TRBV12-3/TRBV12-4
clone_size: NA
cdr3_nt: TGTGCCAGCAGTTTAGGGGGGACAGGGGGCTCCGGGGAGCTGTTTTTT
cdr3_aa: CASSLGGTGGSGELFF

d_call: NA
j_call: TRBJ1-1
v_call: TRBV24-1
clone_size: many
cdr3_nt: TGTGCCTCGTCGGACACAGGGAACACTGAAGCTTTCTTT
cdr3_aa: CASSDTGNTEAFF

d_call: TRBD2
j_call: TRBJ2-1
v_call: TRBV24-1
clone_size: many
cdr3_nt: TGTGCCACCAGTGATTTTCGGCTAGCGGGCTACAATGAGCAGTTCTTC
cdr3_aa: CATSDFRLAGYNEQFF

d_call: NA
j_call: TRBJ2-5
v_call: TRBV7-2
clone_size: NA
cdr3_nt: TGTGCCAGCAGCCAAGGTTACAGAGAGACCCGGTACTTC
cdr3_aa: CASSQGYRETRYF

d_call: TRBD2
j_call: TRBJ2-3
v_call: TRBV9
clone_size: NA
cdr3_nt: TGTGCCAGCAGCGTAGCCGGGAGGGCTAGCACAGATACGCAGTATTTT
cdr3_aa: CASSVAGRASTDTQYF

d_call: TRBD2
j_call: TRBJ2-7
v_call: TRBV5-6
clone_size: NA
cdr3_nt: TGTGCCAGCAATACGGGAGGGGGCGAGCAGTACTTC
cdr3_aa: CASNTGGGEQYF

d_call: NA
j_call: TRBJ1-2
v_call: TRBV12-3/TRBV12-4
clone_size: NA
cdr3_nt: TGTGCCAGCAGTTTAGGGGGGGGAGGAATCTATGGCTACACCTTC
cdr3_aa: CASSLGGGGIYGYTF

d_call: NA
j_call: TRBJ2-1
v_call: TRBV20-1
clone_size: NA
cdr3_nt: TGCAGTGCTAGAGTTAGAGGTTTTGGCGATGAGCAGTTCTTC
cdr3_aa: CSARVRGFGDEQFF

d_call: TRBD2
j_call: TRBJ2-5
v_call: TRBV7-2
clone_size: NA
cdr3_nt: TGTGCCAGCAGCTTACCCGGACTAGCGGGAGGCTGGGAGACCCAGTACTTC
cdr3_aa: CASSLPGLAGGWETQYF

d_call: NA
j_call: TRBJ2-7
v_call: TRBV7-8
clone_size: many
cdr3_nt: TGTGCCAGCAGCTGGTTAGCGGAGCCCTCCTACGAGCAGTACTTC
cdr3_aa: CASSWLAEPSYEQYF

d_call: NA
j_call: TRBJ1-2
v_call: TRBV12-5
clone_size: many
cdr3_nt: TGTGCGGTTTCGGATTCCTACTATGGCTACACCTTC
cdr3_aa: CAVSDSYYGYTF

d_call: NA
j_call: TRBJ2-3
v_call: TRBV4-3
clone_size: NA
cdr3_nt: TGCGCCAGCAGCCAAGATTCGGGTTATGGGACGCAGTATTTT
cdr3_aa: CASSQDSGYGTQYF

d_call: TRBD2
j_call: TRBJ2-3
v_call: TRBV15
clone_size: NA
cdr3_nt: TGTGCCACCAGTCGGCTAGCGGGCAACACAGATACGCAGTATTTT
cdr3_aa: CATSRLAGNTDTQYF

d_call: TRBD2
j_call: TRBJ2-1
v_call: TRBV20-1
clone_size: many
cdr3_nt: TGCAGTGCTAGAGTACTAGCGGGGGCCTACAATGAGCAGTTCTTC
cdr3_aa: CSARVLAGAYNEQFF

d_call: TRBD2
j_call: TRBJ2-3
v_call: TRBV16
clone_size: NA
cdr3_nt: TGTGCCAGCAGCCAATTGACCATAGCGGGAGGGCCTTTGGGCCCGGACTCTAGCACAGATACGCAGTATTTT
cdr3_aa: CASSQLTIAGGPLGPDSSTDTQYF

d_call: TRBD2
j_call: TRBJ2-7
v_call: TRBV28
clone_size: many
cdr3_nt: TGTGCCAGCAGTCCCCTAGCGGGAAGAAAGAGGGCCGAGCAGTACTTC
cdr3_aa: CASSPLAGRKRAEQYF

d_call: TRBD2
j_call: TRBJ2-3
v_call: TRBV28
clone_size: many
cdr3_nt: TGTGCCAGCAAAGGACTAGGGGAGACAGATACGCAGTATTTT
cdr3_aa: CASKGLGETDTQYF

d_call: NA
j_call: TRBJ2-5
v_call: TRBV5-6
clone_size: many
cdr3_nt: TGTGCCAGCAGCTTGGTCAGGGAAGAGACCCAGTACTTC
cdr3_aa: CASSLVREETQYF

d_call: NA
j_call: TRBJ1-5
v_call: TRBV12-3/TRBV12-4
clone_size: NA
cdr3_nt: TGTGCCAGCAGTTTAAGCGGGACTAGCCTCACAGATACGCAGCATTTT
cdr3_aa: CASSLSGTSLTDTQHF

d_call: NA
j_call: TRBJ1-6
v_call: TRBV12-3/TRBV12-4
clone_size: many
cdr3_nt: TGTGCCAGCAGTTTTGGCAATTCACCCCTCCACTTT
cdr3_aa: CASSFGNSPLHF

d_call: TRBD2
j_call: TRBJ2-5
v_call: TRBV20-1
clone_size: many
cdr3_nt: TGCAGTGCTAGGGGAATGGGACTAGCGGAAGAGACCCAGTACTTC
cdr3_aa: CSARGMGLAEETQYF

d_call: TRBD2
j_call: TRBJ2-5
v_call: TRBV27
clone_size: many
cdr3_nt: TGTGCCAGCAGTTTATCGCCTAGCGGGGAGACCCAGTACTTC
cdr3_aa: CASSLSPSGETQYF

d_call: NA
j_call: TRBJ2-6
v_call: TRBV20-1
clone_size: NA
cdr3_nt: TGCAGTGCTGACCGACAGCTCTCTGGGGCCAACGTCCTGACTTTC
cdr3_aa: CSADRQLSGANVLTF

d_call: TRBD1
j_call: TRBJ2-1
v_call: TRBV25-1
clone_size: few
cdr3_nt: TGTGCCAGCAGTGACCAAACAGGGGTGCCCTACAATGAGCAGTTCTTC
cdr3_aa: CASSDQTGVPYNEQFF

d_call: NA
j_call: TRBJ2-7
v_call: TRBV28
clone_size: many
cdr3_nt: TGTGCCAGCAGAATGCGGGTAAGCTCCTACGAGCAGTACTTC
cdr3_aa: CASRMRVSSYEQYF

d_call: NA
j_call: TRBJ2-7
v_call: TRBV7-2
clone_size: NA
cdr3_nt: TGTGCCAGCGGCGTTCAGGGGACCCAATACGAGCAGTACTTC
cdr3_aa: CASGVQGTQYEQYF

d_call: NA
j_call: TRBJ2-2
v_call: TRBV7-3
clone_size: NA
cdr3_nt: TGTGCCAGCAGTCCACGCGGACCAATAAACACCGGGGAGCTGTTTTTT
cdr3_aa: CASSPRGPINTGELFF

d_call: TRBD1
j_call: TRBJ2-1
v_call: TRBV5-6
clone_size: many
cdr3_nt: TGTGCTTACAGTCTCGGGACAGGGTCATACAATGAGCAGTTCTTC
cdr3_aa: CAYSLGTGSYNEQFF

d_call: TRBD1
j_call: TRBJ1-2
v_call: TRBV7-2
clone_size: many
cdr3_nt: TGTGCCAGCAGCCAACAGACAGGGGGCGCGGATGGCTACACCTTC
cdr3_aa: CASSQQTGGADGYTF

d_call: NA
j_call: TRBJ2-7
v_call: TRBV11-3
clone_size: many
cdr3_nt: TGTGCCAGCAGCTTAGATTCTGCCCGAGACGAGCAGTACTTC
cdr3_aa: CASSLDSARDEQYF

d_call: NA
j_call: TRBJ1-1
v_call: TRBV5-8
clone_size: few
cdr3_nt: TGTGCCAGCAGCTTCAAATTAACTGAAGCTTTCTTT
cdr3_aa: CASSFKLTEAFF

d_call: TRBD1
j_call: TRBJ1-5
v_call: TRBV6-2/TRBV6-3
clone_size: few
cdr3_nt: TGTGCCAGCAGCCGCCGGGACAGGGATGTCCAGCCCCAGCATTTT
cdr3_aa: CASSRRDRDVQPQHF

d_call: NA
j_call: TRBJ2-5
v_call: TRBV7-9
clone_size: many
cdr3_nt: TGTGCCAGCAGCTTATACCTCTCTGGGGAGACCCAGTACTTC
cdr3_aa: CASSLYLSGETQYF

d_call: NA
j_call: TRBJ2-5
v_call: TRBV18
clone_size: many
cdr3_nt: TGTGCCAGCTCACCATCATGGGAAGAGACCCAGTACTTC
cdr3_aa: CASSPSWEETQYF

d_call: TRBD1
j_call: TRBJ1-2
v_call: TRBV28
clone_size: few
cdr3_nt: TGTGCCACCGGACAGGGGGCGCGTAACTATGGCTACACCTTC
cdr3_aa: CATGQGARNYGYTF

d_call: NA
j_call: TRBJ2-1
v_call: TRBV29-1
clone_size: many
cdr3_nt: TGCAGCGTTGTGTTAGTGGAGAGCTCCTACAATGAGCAGTTCTTC
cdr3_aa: CSVVLVESSYNEQFF

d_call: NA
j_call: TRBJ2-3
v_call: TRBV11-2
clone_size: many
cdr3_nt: TGTGCCAGCAGCTTAGATATAAGGGCGGGGACATCCGGGGATACGCAGTATTTT
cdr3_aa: CASSLDIRAGTSGDTQYF

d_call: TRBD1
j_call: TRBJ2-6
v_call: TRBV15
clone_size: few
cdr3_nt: TGTGCCACCAGTGCCGGACAGGGGGCCTCTGGGGCCAACGTCCTGACTTTC
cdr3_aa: CATSAGQGASGANVLTF

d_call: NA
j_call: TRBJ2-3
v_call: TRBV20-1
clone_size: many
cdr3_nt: TGCAGTGCTAGAGTTCTCCACCTTTCGGCAGATACGCAGTATTTT
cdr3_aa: CSARVLHLSADTQYF

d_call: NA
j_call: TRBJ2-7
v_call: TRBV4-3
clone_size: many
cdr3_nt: TGCGCCAGCAGCCGATCGAGTAGCGCGTACTCCTACGAGCAGTACTTC
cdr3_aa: CASSRSSSAYSYEQYF

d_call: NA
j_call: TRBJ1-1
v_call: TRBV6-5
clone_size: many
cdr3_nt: TGTGCCAGCAGTTACTTGGCAGGACCGTTGAACACTGAAGCTTTCTTT
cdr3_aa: CASSYLAGPLNTEAFF

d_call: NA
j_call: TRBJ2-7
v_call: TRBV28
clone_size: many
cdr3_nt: TGTGCCAGCACCAAAGAGGAACAGGCGGATTCCGAGCAGTACTTC
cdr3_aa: CASTKEEQADSEQYF

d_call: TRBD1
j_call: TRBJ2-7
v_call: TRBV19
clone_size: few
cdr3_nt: TGTGCCAGTAGTACCACCGGGACAGGGTACGAGCAGTACTTC
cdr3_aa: CASSTTGTGYEQYF

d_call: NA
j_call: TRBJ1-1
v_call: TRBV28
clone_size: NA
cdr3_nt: TGTGCCAGCAGTGCAGGGACGGAGGGATTCTTT
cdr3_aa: CASSAGTEGFF

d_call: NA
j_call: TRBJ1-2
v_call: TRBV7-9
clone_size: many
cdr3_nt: TGTGCCAGCAGCTTAGGGGTCATTGAACGCTACACCTTC
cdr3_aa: CASSLGVIERYTF

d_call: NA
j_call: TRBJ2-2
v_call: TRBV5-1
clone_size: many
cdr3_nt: TGCGCCAGCAGCTTTGGGGTCGGGAACACCGGGGAGCTGTTTTTT
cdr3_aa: CASSFGVGNTGELFF

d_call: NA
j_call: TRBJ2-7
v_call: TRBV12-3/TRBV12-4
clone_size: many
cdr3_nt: TGTGCCAGCTCACCAAACTACGAGCAGTACTTC
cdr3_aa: CASSPNYEQYF

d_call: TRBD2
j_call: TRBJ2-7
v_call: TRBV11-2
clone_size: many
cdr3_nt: TGTGCCAGCAGCTTACGGCTAGCGGGAGGGCCAATGAACGAGCAGTACTTC
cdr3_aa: CASSLRLAGGPMNEQYF

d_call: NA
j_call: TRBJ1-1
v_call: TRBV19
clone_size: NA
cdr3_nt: TGTGCCAGTAGAGACCAGGGAGTCACTGAAGCTTTCTTT
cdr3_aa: CASRDQGVTEAFF

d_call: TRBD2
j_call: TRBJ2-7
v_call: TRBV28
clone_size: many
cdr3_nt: TGTGCCAGCAGTCCCCTACTAGCGGGAATAGAATACGAGCAGTACTTC
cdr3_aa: CASSPLLAGIEYEQYF